Following are 8 T cell receptor beta chains from one sample sequenced in a study of blood T cell repertoires in COVID-19. The assay was immunoSEQ multiplex PCR, and TCRdb's table has in-frame clones only and misses some. This sample has approximately 440,000 clones, with about 90% found just once. The sample consisted of PBMCs or T cells enriched from blood (not recorded which). The receptor source for this set is a man between 18 and 29 years old who had recovered from COVID-19.

V is TRBV5-4 and J is TRBJ2-5; a possible D gene is TRBD2 (7 bases). Germline assignment: CDR1 SGHNT and CDR2 YYREEE (reference sequence). Trimming took 4 bases from V and 4 from J, leaving 14 bases between them. The CDR3 covers 14 residues. CDR3 DNA sequence: TGTGCCAGCAGCCCGGCGGGGGCAGGAGAGACCCAGTACTTC. This encodes CASSPAGAGETQYF.

The chain links TRBV9 to TRBJ2-2; 10 bases are a match to TRBD1. The CDR3 totals 15 residues. Germline V CDR1 and CDR2: SGDLS, YYNGEE. J lost 6 bases, V lost 4 bases, and 6 bases had no gene match. CDR3 DNA: TGTGCCAGCAGCCCAGGACAGGGGGGTGCCGGGGAGCTGTTTTTT. Residues: CASSPGQGGAGELFF.

The chain employs TRBV30 and TRBJ1-5; D possibly corresponds to TRBD1 (5 bases). Germline V gives CDR1 GTSNPN, CDR2 SVGIG (reference sequence). V lost 1 base and J lost 7, with 14 bases in between. The CDR3 is 14 amino acids. CDR3 amino acids: CAWSGGGKDQPQHF. In nucleotides, the CDR3 is TGTGCCTGGAGTGGGGGGGGGAAGGACCAGCCCCAGCATTTT.

The V gene is TRBV7-3, the J gene TRBJ1-5, with D uncertain. With 0 bases removed from V and 1 base from J, the gap between germline ends came to 7 bases. The CDR3 totals 15 residues. CDR1 and CDR2 (germline): SGHTA, FQGTGA. The CDR3 loop reads CASSLTAGSNQPQHF. Written as DNA, the CDR3 is TGTGCCAGCAGCTTAACGGCAGGAAGCAATCAGCCCCAGCATTTT.

The chain carries TRBV4-1 and TRBJ1-2; 7 positions agree with TRBD1. J was trimmed by 5 bases and V by 4 bases; bases with no gene match: 7. The germline gives CDR1 MGHRA, CDR2 YSYEKL. The CDR3 covers 14 residues. This CDR3 is CASSLRDREYGYTF. In DNA, the CDR3 is TGCGCCAGCAGCCTCCGGGACAGAGAATATGGCTACACCTTC.

The J gene is TRBJ1-4, the V gene TRBV19, with D maybe TRBD1 (6 bases). The CDR3 is 15 residues long. V gave up 4 bases and J gave up 8 bases, with 17 bases separating them. Germline V gives CDR1 LNHDA, CDR2 SQIVND (reference sequence). The CDR3 loop is CASSTTGQYGEKLFF. For the CDR3, the DNA is TGTGCCAGTAGTACAACCGGACAGTATGGCGAAAAACTGTTTTTT.

This chain uses TRBV3-1 (or the pseudogene TRBV3-2) with TRBJ2-1, with 10 nucleotides matching TRBD1. Germline V CDR1 and CDR2: LGHDT, YNNKEL (reference sequence). V lost 1 base to trimming and J lost 4 bases; unmatched junction nucleotides: 4. The CDR3 contains 16 residues. Here the CDR3 reads CASSQGGQGLYNEQFF. CDR3 DNA sequence: TGTGCCAGCAGCCAAGGGGGACAGGGGCTTTACAATGAGCAGTTCTTC.

The V call is TRBV3-1 (or the pseudogene TRBV3-2), the J call TRBJ1-1; D is unresolved. Germline lookup yields CDR1 LGHDT and CDR2 YNNKEL (reference sequence). There are 13 residues in the CDR3. V lost 1 base, J lost 6 bases, and 9 bases lay in between. The CDR3 DNA reads TGTGCCAGCAGCCAAGTTTACGGAGCTGAAGCTTTCTTT. Protein product: CASSQVYGAEAFF.